The text below deals with one T cell receptor beta chain. These data come from a study of blood T cell repertoires in COVID-19. Here immunoSEQ multiplex PCR was the method, and the copy in TCRdb shows in-frame clones only, minus some. The profile covers 100,000 to 150,000 clones, with 85% to 90% appearing a single time and 25% to 30% taken by the ten largest. This CDR3 comprises 16 residues. Material: peripheral blood. The chain has TRBV21-1 and TRBJ2-2; the D call of TRBD1 is as the table states it, not checked on the DNA. TRBV21-1 is flagged as a pseudogene. The source of this sequence is an elderly woman with acute or convalescent COVID-19. CDR3 loop: CASSKVSGANTGELFF. The CDR3 bases are TGTGCCAGCAGCAAAGTTTCAGGGGCGAACACCGGGGAGCTGTTTTTT.